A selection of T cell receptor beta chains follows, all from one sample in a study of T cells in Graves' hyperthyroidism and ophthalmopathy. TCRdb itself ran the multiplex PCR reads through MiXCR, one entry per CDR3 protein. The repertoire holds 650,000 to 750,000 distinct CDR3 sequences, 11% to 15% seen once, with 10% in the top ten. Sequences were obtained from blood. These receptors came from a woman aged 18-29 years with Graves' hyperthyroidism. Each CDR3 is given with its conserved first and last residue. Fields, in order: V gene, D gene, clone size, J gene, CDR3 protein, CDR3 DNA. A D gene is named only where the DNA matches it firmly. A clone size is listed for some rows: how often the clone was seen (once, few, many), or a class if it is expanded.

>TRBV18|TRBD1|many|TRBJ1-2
CASSGTVYSYGYTF
TGTGCCAGCTCTGGGACAGTTTATTCCTATGGCTACACCTTC
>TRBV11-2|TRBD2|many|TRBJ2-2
CASSLGASGRWGELFF
TGTGCCAGCAGCTTAGGCGCTAGCGGGAGGTGGGGGGAGCTGTTTTTT
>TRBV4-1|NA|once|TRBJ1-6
CASSQGHGTPLHF
TGCGCCAGCAGCCAAGGTCACGGGACACCCCTCCACTTT
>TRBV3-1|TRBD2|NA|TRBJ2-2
CASSQGGYLAVNTGELFF
TGTGCCAGCAGCCAAGGGGGGTACCTAGCGGTGAACACCGGGGAGCTGTTTTTT
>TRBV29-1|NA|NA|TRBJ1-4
CSGGQPEKLFF
TGCAGCGGTGGGCAGCCTGAAAAACTGTTTTTT
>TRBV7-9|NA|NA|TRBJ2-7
CASSLEHGGSYEQYF
TGTGCCAGCAGCTTAGAACACGGAGGCTCCTACGAGCAGTACTTC
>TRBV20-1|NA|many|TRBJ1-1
CSARDSNGKNGAFF
TGCAGTGCTAGAGATTCGAACGGTAAAAACGGAGCTTTCTTT
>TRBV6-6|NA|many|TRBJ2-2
CASSYPNTGELFF
TGTGCCAGCAGTTACCCGAACACCGGGGAGCTGTTTTTT
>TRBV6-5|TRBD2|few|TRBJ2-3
CASSYSGLAGGTDTQYF
TGTGCCAGCAGTTACTCGGGACTAGCGGGAGGTACAGATACGCAGTATTTT
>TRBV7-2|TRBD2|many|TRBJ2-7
CASRRRSAGGDYEQYF
TGTGCCAGCAGACGAAGGTCCGCGGGAGGGGACTACGAGCAGTACTTC
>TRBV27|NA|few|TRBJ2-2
CATRDKQVFTGELFF
TGTGCCACGAGGGATAAACAGGTGTTCACCGGGGAGCTGTTTTTT
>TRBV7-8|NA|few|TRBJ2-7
CASSLAPGEYEQYF
TGTGCCAGCAGCTTAGCGCCAGGGGAGTACGAGCAGTACTTC
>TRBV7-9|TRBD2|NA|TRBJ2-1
CASSWGLARGEQFF
TGTGCCAGCAGCTGGGGACTAGCGAGAGGTGAGCAGTTCTTC
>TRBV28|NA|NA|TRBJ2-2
CASNPTGNTGELFF
TGTGCCAGCAACCCGACTGGGAACACCGGGGAGCTGTTTTTT
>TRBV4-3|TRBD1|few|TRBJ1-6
CASSHHGRGRRNSPLHF
TGCGCCAGCAGCCATCACGGGAGGGGGCGAAGGAATTCACCCCTCCACTTT
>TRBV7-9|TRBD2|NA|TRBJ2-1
CASSQSGSLYNEQFF
TGTGCCAGCAGTCAGAGCGGGAGTCTCTACAATGAGCAGTTCTTC
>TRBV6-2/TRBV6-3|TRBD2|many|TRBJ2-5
CASSSGLAGRGTQYF
TGTGCCAGCAGTTCGGGACTAGCGGGTCGAGGGACCCAGTACTTC
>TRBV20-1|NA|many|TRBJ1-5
CSARGRGQPQHF
TGCAGTGCTAGAGGCAGGGGTCAGCCCCAGCATTTT
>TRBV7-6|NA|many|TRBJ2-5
CASSLVPGAETQYF
TGTGCCAGCAGCTTAGTTCCGGGGGCAGAGACCCAGTACTTC
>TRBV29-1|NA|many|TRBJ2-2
CSVYDRGTGELFF
TGCAGCGTTTACGACCGTGGCACCGGGGAGCTGTTTTTT
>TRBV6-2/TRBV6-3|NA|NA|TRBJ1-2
CASSSTVGGYTF
TGTGCCAGCAGTTCGACAGTTGGAGGCTACACCTTC
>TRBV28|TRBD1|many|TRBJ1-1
CASSRLLWTGGPMNTEAFF
TGTGCCAGCAGTCGCCTCCTCTGGACAGGGGGGCCAATGAACACTGAAGCTTTCTTT
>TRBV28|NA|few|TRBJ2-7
CASSYIGQTNYEQYF
TGTGCCAGCAGCTATATAGGACAGACAAACTACGAGCAGTACTTC
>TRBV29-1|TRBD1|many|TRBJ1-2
CSVVEAGGTNYGYTF
TGCAGCGTTGTGGAGGCAGGGGGCACTAACTATGGCTACACCTTC
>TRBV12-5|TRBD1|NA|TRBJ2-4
CASGLFPIRDRGPWGIQYF
TGTGCTAGTGGTTTGTTTCCTATCCGGGACAGGGGTCCCTGGGGGATTCAGTACTTC
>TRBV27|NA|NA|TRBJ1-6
CASSLSGVNSPLHF
TGTGCCAGCAGTTTATCCGGGGTTAATTCACCCCTCCACTTT
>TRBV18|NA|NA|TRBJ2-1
CASSPPQGGNEQFF
TGTGCCAGCTCACCACCTCAGGGTGGCAATGAGCAGTTCTTC
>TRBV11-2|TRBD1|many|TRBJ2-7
CASSFRRQGLEQYF
TGTGCCAGCAGCTTTCGCAGACAGGGGCTTGAGCAGTACTTC
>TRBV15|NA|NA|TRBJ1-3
CATSRPTLGNTIYF
TGTGCCACCAGCAGACCAACTCTGGGAAACACCATATATTTT
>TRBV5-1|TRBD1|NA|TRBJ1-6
CAGSGDAGGSPLHF
TGCGCCGGCAGCGGCGATGCAGGGGGTTCACCCCTCCACTTT
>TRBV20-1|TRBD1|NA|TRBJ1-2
CSARGMGRGRDYGYTF
TGCAGTGCTAGAGGCATGGGCAGGGGGCGAGACTATGGCTACACCTTC
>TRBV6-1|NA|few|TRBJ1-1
CASSWEGTTEAFF
TGTGCCAGCAGTTGGGAGGGGACCACTGAAGCTTTCTTT
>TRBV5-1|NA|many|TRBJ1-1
CASRVWVDTEAFF
TGCGCCAGCAGGGTATGGGTCGACACTGAAGCTTTCTTT
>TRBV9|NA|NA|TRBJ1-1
CASSVAPGTNTEAFF
TGTGCCAGCAGCGTAGCTCCGGGGACGAACACTGAAGCTTTCTTT
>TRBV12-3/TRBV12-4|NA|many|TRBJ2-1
CASSSPLGSSYNEQFF
TGTGCCAGCAGTTCCCCACTAGGGAGCTCCTACAATGAGCAGTTCTTC
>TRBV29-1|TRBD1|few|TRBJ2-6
CSVGTGNSGANVLTF
TGCAGCGTTGGGACAGGGAACTCTGGGGCCAACGTCCTGACTTTC
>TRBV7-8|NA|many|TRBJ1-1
CASSSRQLNTEAFF
TGTGCCAGCAGCTCCCGACAGCTGAACACTGAAGCTTTCTTT